This TCR beta chain was recorded in a study of cytomegalovirus exposure and HLA in healthy donors (dated by TCRdb to about 2017). In the study overall: According to an earlier analysis of several hundred of the donors, 150 million to 200 million T cells yielded 117 million unique TCR beta sequences and about 280 Gb of sequence data. An early release that covered 640 HLA-typed donors contained approximately 300 gigabases of sequencing data and around 85 million unique TCR sequences. The genetic ancestry cluster associated with self-reported Caucasian donors included around four fifths of the approximately 410 genotyped donors. The study aimed to test whether signatures of past pathogen exposure could be identified by cataloging public T cell receptors. The study used immunosequencing to profile the T cell repertoires of 600 to 850 subjects and linked those repertoires to cytomegalovirus serostatus. Besides the first cohort of around 700 subjects, a separate validation cohort made up of 95 to 150 different subjects was used. To predict cytomegalovirus infection status, the study combined high-throughput TCR immunosequencing, statistical association of individual TCRs with disease status, and machine learning. A later analysis re-examined previously published TCR beta repertoires from several hundred donors and added high-resolution HLA genotyping to investigate patterns of TCR occurrence. In the later analysis, no new phenotypic data were used to find candidate immune exposures; instead, reliance was placed on TCR beta sequences and their occurrence across donors. To decide whether each TCR beta V gene segment behaved as functional or pseudogenic, an earlier analysis of approximately 600 of the donors relied on high-throughput TCR beta sequencing. Donor age, sex, ethnicity and CMV serostatus were compiled alongside the repertoire data. In a later genetic analysis, genome-wide SNP genotypes for about 55% of the roughly 670 donors were used, and that subset was treated as a discovery cohort. Every discovery cohort repertoire had been produced on one sequencing platform. Class I and class II HLA loci were covered by the typing at four-digit resolution. The number of donors typed differed by locus, with roughly 629-640 for A, B, C, DRB1 and DQB1, 522 for DQA1, approximately 580 for DPA1, and some 450 for DPB1. Four to six DR-DQ haplotypes were handled as single units for association and clustering because linkage in the cohort was strong. Among some 400 genotyped donors of the cohort, an average of approximately 240,000 unique TCR beta nucleotide sequences were sequenced per donor, around 20% of them non-productive.

The cohort consisted of 650 to 700 healthy bone marrow donors. At the time of sampling, all cohort members were nominally healthy, though unrecorded immune exposures were likely present. The donor was CMV seronegative and belonged to the group of over 300 seronegative cohort members. A peripheral blood sample was collected from each donor, and TCR beta sequencing was performed on peripheral blood mononuclear cells. The Qiagen DNeasy Blood Extraction Kit was used to extract genomic DNA from the blood cell samples. The germline V gene sets CDR1 to KGHSH and CDR2 to LQKENI. The CDR3, cysteine through phenylalanine, is 11 amino acids long. The DNA shown is the 33-base CDR3, in frame from base 1. Libraries were constructed by the immunoSEQ multiplex PCR assay. The multiplex PCR relied on a mix of 60 forward primers for TCR Vbeta segments and 13 reverse primers for TCR Jbeta segments. The CDR3 region of rearranged TCR beta genes was amplified from genomic DNA by a multiplex PCR assay. The amplified TCR beta libraries were sequenced on the Illumina HiSeq System as 87-base-pair reads. The original methods were these. Across the 666 repertoires, a later analysis counted 80 million or so unique TCR beta chains, 9 million to 14 million of which were shared by at least two donors. To remove PCR and sequencing errors, raw reads were error-corrected and collapsed into unique sequences using a nearest-neighbor algorithm that merged closely related sequences. Alignment of CDR3 sequences to IMGT reference sequences was used to assign V, D and J gene segments. Each retained sequence needed at least a six-nucleotide match to both a V gene segment and a J gene segment. Rearrangements were classified as productive when the CDR3 lacked stop codons and remained in frame with V and J, and all other rearrangements were classified as non-productive. Following IMGT convention, CDR3 was defined as the stretch from the second conserved V-encoded cysteine up to the conserved J-encoded phenylalanine. In an earlier analysis of roughly 580 of the donors, sequences lacking an unambiguous match to a single V gene segment were excluded. An earlier analysis of almost 600 of the donors classified V segments as functional when productive rearrangements were above 56.7% and as segregating when the standard deviation between donors was above 5%. A statistical classification framework was developed to diagnose cytomegalovirus status using the catalog of TCR beta chain sequences. In a later analysis, V and J genes were assigned by comparing TCR nucleotide sequences against IMGT/GENE-DB human TR gene sequences. Using the TCRdist pipeline, a later analysis assigned CDR3 sequences along with most-parsimonious VDJ recombination scenarios. In a later analysis, each TCR beta chain was defined by its CDR3 amino acid sequence together with its V-gene family, and reads lacking a unique V-gene family were excluded. As a way to deal with suspected cross-contamination and a sequencing artifact, a later analysis dropped 500 to 700 nucleotide sequences that were highly shared and had low generation probability. In a later analysis, a clonal expansion index for each public chain was calculated from normalized within-repertoire ranks of inferred template counts. A later analysis computed generation probabilities with a VDJ recombination model fitted to out-of-frame rearrangements, and checked the results against IGoR. In a later analysis, TCR-TCR, TCR-HLA and TCR-CMV co-occurrence was scored with hypergeometric tests, and a repertoire-size bias correction was applied to TCR pairs. False discovery rates were estimated in a later analysis by permuting HLA or CMV assignments 20 times. A later analysis grouped co-occurring TCRs with DBSCAN, adding TCRdist sequence similarity when clustering within HLA-allele-positive subsets. For co-occurrence clustering, repertoires with fewer than 30,000 or more than 120,000 public chains were excluded, along with roughly 5 repertoires with anomalous nucleotide sharing. In TCRdb, the immuneACCESS table is reduced to in-frame sequences with V and J assigned. These tables do not hold every clone; where another copy was compared, an unresolved V gene accounts for under half, and the others remain unexplained. V and J calls and clone size come straight from that table; D and trimming were deduced from the DNA. The sample profile shows around 200,000 clones; 75% of them were found once. In total, the top ten clones hold around 3% of the sample.

In its sample, this clone was seen a few times. Its antigen has not been determined. No base qualities exist here, and no much larger clone lies one base off it. What the authors observed across the whole study: CMV serostatus was the only immune exposure information available for the cohort. V-gene and J-gene trimming of TCR beta chains was associated with a missense DCLRE1C variant in a later genetic analysis, and the association was replicated in an independent cohort. The presence/absence analyses assumed that sequencing depth was roughly uniform across donors, and that assumption may not be true. Three of the identified cytomegalovirus-associated TCR beta chains were confirmed in vitro to be specific for cytomegalovirus antigens. According to a later analysis, TCR association rates differed among HLA loci, with DRB1 alleles showing the most associated TCRs and HLA-C alleles showing the fewest. In an earlier analysis of about 550 of the donors, most TCR beta V segments were observed in productive rearrangements about 87% or about 30% of the time, broadly matching IMGT annotations. The authors suggested that the approach could potentially be generalized to other disease states and immunological phenotypes. Because some donors lacked HLA typing at each locus, the association tests relied only on the typed subset. A group of highly shared sequence variants was considered likely to be a technical artifact of the sequencing pipeline. In a later analysis, HLA-associated TCR beta chains were found to be more clonally expanded and to have lower generation probabilities than equally common non-associated chains. Cytomegalovirus status was reported to be diagnosed by the classifier with high specificity and sensitivity in both the original and validation cohorts. According to a later analysis, most CMV-associated TCR beta chains appeared to be HLA-restricted, and the HLA associations seemed to be driven largely by CMV exposure. According to a later genetic analysis, donors in an Asian-associated ancestry cluster had fewer N-insertions in productive TCRs than the approximately 690-donor mean. Linkage disequilibrium might explain the correlated functional status among segregating V segments, but an unknown experimental factor could not be excluded. A further reported finding was that TCR beta sequences accurately predicted the HLA-A and HLA-B alleles for most subjects in the first cohort. The cohort was sequenced for TCR beta chains only, and without alpha or paired-chain data the features that could be detected were limited. The 87-base-pair reads could not distinguish some IMGT-functional V segments, including TRBV6-2 and TRBV6-3, so those segments were excluded. About 17 rarely observed V segments, including chromosome 9 orphons, were excluded from the earlier analysis of approximately 500 of the donors because counts were too low. Across donors, most TCR sequences were observed very rarely, whereas some public TCRs were present in many individuals. The study gave a list of over 150 TCR beta chains associated with cytomegalovirus. Several of the top co-occurrence clusters appeared to be linked to parvovirus B19, influenza, CMV and Epstein-Barr virus, according to a later analysis. In a later analysis, some 17,000 TCR beta sequences were associated with specific HLA alleles at a false discovery rate of 0.05. Assigning TCR associations to individual alleles was difficult when HLA alleles, especially DR and DQ, strongly co-occurred.

The chain joins TRBV18 to TRBJ2-5, with no confidently assigned D gene. TRBJ2-7 explains the end of the DNA better; the J call may be wrong. Sequenced input: PBMCs. The sequence came from a male donor in good health and CMV-seronegative. The bases are TGTGCCAGCTCACCCGACTACGAGCAGTACTTC. This encodes CASSPDYEQYF.